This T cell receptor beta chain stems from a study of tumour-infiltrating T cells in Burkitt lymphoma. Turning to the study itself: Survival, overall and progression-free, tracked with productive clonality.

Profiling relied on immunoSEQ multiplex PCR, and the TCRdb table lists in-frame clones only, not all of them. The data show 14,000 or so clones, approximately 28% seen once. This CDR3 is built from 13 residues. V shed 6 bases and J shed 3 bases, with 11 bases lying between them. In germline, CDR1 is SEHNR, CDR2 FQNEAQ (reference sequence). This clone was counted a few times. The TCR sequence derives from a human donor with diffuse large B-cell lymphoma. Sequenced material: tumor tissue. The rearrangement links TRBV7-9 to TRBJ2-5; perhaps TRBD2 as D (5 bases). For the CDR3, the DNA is TGTGCCAGCAGTTTTAGCGTTGAAGAGACCCAGTACTTC. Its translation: CASSFSVEETQYF.